What follows describes a single TCR beta chain. The target antigen is unknown. These data originate in a study of blood T cells in healthy people across ages. Study findings and constraints: It was the long-lived donors that had more naive CD4+ cells and higher diversity than aged donors.

With a J-beta primer mix and a sample-barcoded 5' primer, a second PCR ran about 7 to 12 cycles. Via MiXCR, TCRdb re-called the 5' RACE reads, giving one row per CDR3 protein. The table shows around 1.5 million distinct CDR3 sequences, with roughly 40% occurring only once. The CDR3 is 15 residues long. Trimming left V 4 bases short and J 5 bases short, with 14 bases between. Germline V gene lookup returns CDR1 SGHTA and CDR2 FQGNSA. Sequencing input: blood. The chain uses TRBV7-2 and TRBJ2-2, with a tentative D call TRBD1 (5 bases). The receptor was derived from a young woman in good health. The CDR3: CASSSEQVWTGELFF. In DNA, the CDR3 is TGTGCCAGCAGCTCCGAACAGGTTTGGACCGGGGAGCTGTTTTTT.